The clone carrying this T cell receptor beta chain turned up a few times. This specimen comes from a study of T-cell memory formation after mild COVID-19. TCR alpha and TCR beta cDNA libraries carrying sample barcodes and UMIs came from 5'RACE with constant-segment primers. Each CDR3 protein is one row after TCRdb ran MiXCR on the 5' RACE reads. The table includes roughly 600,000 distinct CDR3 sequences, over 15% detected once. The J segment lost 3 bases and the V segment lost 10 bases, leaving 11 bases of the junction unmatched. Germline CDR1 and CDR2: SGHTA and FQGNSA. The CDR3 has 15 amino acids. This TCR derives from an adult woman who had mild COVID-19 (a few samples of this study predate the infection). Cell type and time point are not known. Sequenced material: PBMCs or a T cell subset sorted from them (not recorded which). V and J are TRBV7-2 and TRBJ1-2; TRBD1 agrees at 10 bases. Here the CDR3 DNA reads TGTGCCACCTCAGTGGGGACAGGGGCGCACTATGGCTACACCTTC. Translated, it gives CATSVGTGAHYGYTF.